This T cell receptor beta chain was found in a study of spatial heterogeneity in lung cancer. Regarding time point: sample taken at primary tumor resection. TCRs were sequenced from unsorted whole RNA of tumor, nontumor lung or PBMC. Study-level results: The study found ubiquitous expanded tumor TCRs in blood more at resection than follow-up.

For this clonotype: No antigen is known for it.

This CDR3 comprises 16 residues. Germline CDR1 SGHTA, CDR2 FQGNSA. Trimming left V 2 bases short and J 3 bases short, with 16 bases between. TCRdb analysed the 5' RACE reads with MiXCR anew, one entry per CDR3 protein. Here the sample spans 77,000 or so distinct CDR3 sequences, under 25% being singletons. The V call is TRBV7-2, the J call TRBJ2-5; no clear D gene. The sequence was collected from a male donor with early-stage non-small cell lung cancer. The sequencing used PBMCs, collected at surgery. CDR3 in DNA: TGTGCCAGCAGCTTATCGGGCGGAACAACTAAAGAGACCCAGTACTTC. Protein: CASSLSGGTTKETQYF.